These T cell receptor beta chains were read from a single sample in a study of T cell responses to AZD1222 COVID-19 vaccine. Method: immunoSEQ multiplex PCR; TCRdb's copy keeps in-frame clones and lacks some. The sample lists about 150,000 clones; 94% were seen once. The sample was peripheral blood, taken on day 0 of AZD1222 vaccination. These receptors were taken from an adult in good health. Both conserved end residues are part of each CDR3.

TRBV5-1 16 CASSLGSGNPYNEQFF
TRBV2 13 CASKWQLNTEAFF
TRBV6-6 18 CASSRRRTSGANTGELFF
TRBV4-3 16 CASSPRDRVGADTQYF
TRBV21-1 14 CASSKSHGANVLTF
TRBV15 16 CATSQRRGPLTDTQYF
TRBV7-9 16 CASSVHRASSGNTIYF
TRBV3-1/TRBV3-2 16 CASSGGQGASQETQYF
TRBV12-3/TRBV12-4 13 CASSRQVNTEAFF
TRBV7-9 16 CASSLRTSGINNEQFF
TRBV11-2 17 CASSLSQGEYRTDTQYF
TRBV6-5 16 CASSYWGGSVNTEAFF
TRBV25-1 17 CASSIGRATAGGEKLFF
TRBV5-4 16 CASSFRPGIYNEKLFF
TRBV20-1 11 CSAKRATEAFF
TRBV5-6 12 CASSPGTYGYTF
TRBV19 16 CASRRGGSDSNQPQHF
TRBV5-1 13 CASSLIDVETQYF
TRBV9 15 CASSVRGLTFDEQFF
TRBV28 15 CASRTPRGSNQPQHF
TRBV5-1 15 CASTRREWLGGELFF
TRBV12-3/TRBV12-4 13 CASTPAGGVEAFF
TRBV18 14 CASSAQTTNNEQFF
TRBV18 17 CASSPLGGEGMNTEAFF
TRBV7-2 16 CASSLEARLAGGVANF
TRBV9 13 CASSVEANPPLHF
TRBV10-3 17 CAIRPRGISAFNYGYTF
TRBV27 13 CASSPTRNYGYTF
TRBV11-3 14 CASSPSGGSDTQYF
TRBV29-1 13 CSVAAGSTDTQYF
TRBV5-1 14 CASSLSQGYTEAFF
TRBV6-6 12 CASSSTGNEQFF
TRBV11-2 16 CASSWGQGYMDNEQFF
TRBV3-1/TRBV3-2 15 CASSHRFWDQETQYF
TRBV2 13 CASLLDGGSEQFF